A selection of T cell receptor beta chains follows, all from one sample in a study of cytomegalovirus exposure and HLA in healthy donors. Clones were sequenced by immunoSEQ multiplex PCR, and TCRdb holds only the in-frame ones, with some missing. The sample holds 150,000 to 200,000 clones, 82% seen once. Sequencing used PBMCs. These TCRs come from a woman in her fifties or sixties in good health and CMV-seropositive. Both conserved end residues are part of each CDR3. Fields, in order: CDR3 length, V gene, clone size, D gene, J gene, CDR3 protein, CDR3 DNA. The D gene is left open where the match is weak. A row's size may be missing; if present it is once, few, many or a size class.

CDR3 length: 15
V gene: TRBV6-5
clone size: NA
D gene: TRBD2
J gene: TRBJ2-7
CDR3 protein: CASSYRSSGAYEQYF
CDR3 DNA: TGTGCCAGCAGTTACCGGTCTAGCGGGGCCTACGAGCAGTACTTC

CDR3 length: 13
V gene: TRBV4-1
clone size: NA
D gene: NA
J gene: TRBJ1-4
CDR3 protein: CASSQVPQGKLFF
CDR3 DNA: TGCGCCAGCAGCCAAGTCCCTCAGGGAAAACTGTTTTTT

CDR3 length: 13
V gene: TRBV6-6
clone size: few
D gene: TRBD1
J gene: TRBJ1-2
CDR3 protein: CASFRQGPYGYTF
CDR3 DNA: TGTGCCAGCTTTCGACAGGGCCCCTATGGCTACACCTTC

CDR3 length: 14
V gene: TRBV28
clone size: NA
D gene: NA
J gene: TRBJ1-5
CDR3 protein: CASSLSGRTDTQHF
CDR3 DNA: TGTGCCAGCAGTTTAAGCGGGAGGACAGATACGCAGCATTTT

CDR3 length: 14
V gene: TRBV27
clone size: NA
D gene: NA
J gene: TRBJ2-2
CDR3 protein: CASRGQLVTGELFF
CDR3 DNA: TGTGCCAGTCGAGGACAGTTGGTCACCGGGGAGCTGTTTTTT

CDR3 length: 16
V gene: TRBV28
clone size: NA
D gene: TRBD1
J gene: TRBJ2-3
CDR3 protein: CASSNNRGYGTDTQYF
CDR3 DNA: TGTGCCAGCAGCAACAACAGGGGGTACGGCACAGATACGCAGTATTTT

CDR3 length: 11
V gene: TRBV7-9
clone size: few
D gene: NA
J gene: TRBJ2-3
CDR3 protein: CSSSPSPPQYF
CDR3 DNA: TGTTCCAGCAGCCCGTCCCCTCCGCAGTATTTT

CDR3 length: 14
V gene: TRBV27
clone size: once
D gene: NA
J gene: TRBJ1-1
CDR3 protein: CASSLSNRVTEAFF
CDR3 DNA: TGTGCCAGCAGTTTATCTAACAGGGTTACTGAAGCTTTCTTT

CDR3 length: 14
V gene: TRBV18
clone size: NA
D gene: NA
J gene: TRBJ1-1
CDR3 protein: CASSPTQENTEAFF
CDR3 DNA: TGTGCCAGCTCACCTACTCAGGAGAACACTGAAGCTTTCTTT

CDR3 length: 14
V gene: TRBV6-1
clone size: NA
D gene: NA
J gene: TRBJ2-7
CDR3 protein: CASSRTTQTYEQYF
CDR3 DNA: TGTGCCAGCAGCAGAACGACACAAACCTACGAGCAGTACTTC

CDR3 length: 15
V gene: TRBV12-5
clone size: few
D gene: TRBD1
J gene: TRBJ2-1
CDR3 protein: CASGSDRGSYNEQFF
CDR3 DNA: TGTGCTAGTGGTTCGGACAGGGGATCCTACAATGAGCAGTTCTTC

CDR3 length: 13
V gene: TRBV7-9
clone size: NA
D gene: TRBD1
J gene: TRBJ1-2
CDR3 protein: CASSLGQGGGYTF
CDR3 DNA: TGTGCCAGCAGCCTCGGACAGGGCGGTGGCTACACCTTC

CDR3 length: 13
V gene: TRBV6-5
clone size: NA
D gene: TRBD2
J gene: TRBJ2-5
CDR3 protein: CASSGGTQETQYF
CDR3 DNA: TGTGCCAGCAGCGGGGGGACCCAAGAGACCCAGTACTTC

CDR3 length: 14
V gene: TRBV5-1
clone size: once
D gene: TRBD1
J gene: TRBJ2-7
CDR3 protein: CASSLGQGYYEQYF
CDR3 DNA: TGCGCCAGCAGCCTTGGACAGGGTTACTACGAGCAGTACTTC

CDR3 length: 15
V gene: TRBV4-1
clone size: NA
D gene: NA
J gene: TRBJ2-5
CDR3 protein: CASSQANTGEETQYF
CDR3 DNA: TGCGCCAGCAGCCAGGCCAACACGGGTGAAGAGACCCAGTACTTC

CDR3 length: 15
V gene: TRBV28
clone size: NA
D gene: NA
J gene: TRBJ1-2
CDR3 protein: CASAAGWQGTRGYTF
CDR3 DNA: TGTGCCAGTGCTGCGGGGTGGCAGGGAACAAGAGGCTACACCTTC